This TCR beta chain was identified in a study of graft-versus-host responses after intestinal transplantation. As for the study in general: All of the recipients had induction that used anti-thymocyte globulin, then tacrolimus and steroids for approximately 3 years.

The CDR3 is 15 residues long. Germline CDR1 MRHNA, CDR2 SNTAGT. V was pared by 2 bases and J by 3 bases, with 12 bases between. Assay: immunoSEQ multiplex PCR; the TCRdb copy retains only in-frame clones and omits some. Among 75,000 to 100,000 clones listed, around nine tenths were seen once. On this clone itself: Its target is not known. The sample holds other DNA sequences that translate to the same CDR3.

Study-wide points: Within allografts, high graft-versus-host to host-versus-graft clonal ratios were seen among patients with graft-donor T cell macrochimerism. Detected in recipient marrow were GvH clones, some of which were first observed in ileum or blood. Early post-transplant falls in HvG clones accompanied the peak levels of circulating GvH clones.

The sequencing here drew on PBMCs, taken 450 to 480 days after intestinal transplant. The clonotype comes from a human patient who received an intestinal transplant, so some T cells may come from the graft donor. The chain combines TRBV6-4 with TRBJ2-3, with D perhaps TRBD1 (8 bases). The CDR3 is CASSDGQGGTDTQYF. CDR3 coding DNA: TGTGCCAGCAGTGACGGACAGGGAGGGACAGATACGCAGTATTTT.